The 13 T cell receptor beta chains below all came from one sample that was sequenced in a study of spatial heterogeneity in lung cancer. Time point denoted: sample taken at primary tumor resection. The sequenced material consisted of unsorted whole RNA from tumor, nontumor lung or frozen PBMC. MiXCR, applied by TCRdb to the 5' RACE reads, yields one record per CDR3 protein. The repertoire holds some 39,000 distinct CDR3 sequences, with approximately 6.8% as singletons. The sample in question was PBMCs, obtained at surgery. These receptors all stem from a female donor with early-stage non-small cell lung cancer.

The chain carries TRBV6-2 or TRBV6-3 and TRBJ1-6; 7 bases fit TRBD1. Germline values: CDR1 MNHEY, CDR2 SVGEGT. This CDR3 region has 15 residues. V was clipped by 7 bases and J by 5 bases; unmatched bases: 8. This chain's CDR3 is CASTLRDSDNSPLHF. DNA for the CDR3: TGTGCCAGCACCCTCCGGGACAGTGATAATTCACCCCTCCACTTT.

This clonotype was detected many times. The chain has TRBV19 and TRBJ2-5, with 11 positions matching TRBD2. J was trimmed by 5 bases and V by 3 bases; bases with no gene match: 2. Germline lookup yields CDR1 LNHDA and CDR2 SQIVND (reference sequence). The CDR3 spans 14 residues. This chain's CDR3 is CASSMRLAGETQYF. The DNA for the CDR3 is TGTGCCAGTAGTATGCGACTAGCGGGGGAGACCCAGTACTTC. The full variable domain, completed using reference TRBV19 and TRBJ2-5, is DGGITQSPKYLFRKEGQNVTLSCEQNLNHDAMYWYRQDPGQGLRLIYYSQIVNDFQKGDIAEGYSVSREKKESFPLTVTSAQKNPTAFYLCASSMRLAGETQYFGPGTRLLVL.

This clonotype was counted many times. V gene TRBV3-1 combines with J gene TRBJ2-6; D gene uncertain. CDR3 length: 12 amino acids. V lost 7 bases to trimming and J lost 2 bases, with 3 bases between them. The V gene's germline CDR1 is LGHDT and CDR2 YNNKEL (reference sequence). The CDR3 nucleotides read TGTGCCAGCACGACTGGGGCCAACGTCCTGACTTTC. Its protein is CASTTGANVLTF. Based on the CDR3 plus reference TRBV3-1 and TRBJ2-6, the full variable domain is DTAVSQTPKYLVTQMGNDKSIKCEQNLGHDTMYWYKQDSKKFLKIMFSYNNKELIINETVPNRFSPKSPDKAHLNLHINSLELGDSAVYFCASTTGANVLTFGAGSRLTVL.

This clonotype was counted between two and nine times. The CDR3 spells CASSQVGRGYTEAFF. The CDR3 DNA is TGTGCCAGCAGCCAAGTGGGCAGGGGGTATACTGAAGCTTTCTTT. V usage is TRBV14 and J usage is TRBJ1-1; 7 nucleotides line up with TRBD1. The length of the CDR3 is 15 residues. The germline V gene has CDR1 SGHDN and CDR2 FVKESK. The V and J ends lost 1 base and 5 bases, in that order; junction bases with no gene match: 7.

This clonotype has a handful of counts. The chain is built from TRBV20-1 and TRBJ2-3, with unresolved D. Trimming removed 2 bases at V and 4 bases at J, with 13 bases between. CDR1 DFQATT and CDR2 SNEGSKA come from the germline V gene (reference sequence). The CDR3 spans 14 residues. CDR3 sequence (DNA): TGCAGTGCTAGAATGGGAAGGTGGTCAGATACGCAGTATTTT. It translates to CSARMGRWSDTQYF.

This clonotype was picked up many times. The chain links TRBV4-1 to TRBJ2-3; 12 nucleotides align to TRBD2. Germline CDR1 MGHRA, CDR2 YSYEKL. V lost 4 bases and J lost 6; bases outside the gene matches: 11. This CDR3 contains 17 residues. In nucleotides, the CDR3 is TGCGCCAGCAGCCCCCGGGGTGGGACTAGCGGGTTTGATACGCAGTATTTT. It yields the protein CASSPRGGTSGFDTQYF.

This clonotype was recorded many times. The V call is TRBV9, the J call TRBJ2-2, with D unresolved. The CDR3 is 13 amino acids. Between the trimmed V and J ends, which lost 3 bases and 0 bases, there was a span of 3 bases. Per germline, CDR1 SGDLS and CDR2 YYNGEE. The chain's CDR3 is CASSATNTGELFF. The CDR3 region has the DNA TGTGCCAGCAGCGCAACGAACACCGGGGAGCTGTTTTTT.

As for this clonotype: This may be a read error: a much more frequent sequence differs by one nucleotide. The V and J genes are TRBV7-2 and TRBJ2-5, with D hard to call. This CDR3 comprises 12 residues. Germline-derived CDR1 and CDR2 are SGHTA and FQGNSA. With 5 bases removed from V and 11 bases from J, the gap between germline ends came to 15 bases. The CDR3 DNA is TGTGCCAGCAGCAACCCTACGGATGAGCAGTACTTC. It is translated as CASSNPTDEQYF.

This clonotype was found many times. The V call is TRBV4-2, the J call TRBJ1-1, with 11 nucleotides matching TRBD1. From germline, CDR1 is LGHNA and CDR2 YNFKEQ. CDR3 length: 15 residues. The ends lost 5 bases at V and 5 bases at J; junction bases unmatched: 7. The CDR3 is CASSIGQGAPTEAFF. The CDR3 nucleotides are TGTGCCAGCAGCATCGGACAGGGGGCGCCGACTGAAGCTTTCTTT.

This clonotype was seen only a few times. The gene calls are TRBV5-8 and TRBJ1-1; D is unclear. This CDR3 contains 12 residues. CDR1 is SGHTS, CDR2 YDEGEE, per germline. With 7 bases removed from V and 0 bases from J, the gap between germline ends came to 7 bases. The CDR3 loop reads CASRKMNTEAFF. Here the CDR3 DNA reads TGTGCCAGCCGCAAAATGAACACTGAAGCTTTCTTT.

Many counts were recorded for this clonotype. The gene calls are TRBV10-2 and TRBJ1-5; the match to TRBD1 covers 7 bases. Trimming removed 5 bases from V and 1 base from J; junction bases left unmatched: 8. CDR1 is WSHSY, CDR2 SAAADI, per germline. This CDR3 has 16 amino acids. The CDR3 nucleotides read TGCGCCAGCAGTAGCGGGACAGCCAGAAGCAATCAGCCCCAGCATTTT. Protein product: CASSSGTARSNQPQHF.

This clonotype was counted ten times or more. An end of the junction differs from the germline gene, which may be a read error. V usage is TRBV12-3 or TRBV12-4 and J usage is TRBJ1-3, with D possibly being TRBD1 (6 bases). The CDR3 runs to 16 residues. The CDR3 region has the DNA TGTGCCAGCAATGTACAGGGCCACCCCTCTGGAAACACCGTATATTTT. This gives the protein CASNVQGHPSGNTVYF.

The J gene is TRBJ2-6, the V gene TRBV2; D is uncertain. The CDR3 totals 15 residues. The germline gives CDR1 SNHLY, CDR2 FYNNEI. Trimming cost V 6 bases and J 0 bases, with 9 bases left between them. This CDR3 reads CASRVAGSGANVLTF. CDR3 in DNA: TGTGCCAGCAGAGTCGCCGGCTCTGGGGCCAACGTCCTGACTTTC.